This T cell receptor (beta chain) appears in the sequencing data of a study of blood T cell repertoires in COVID-19. V was shortened by 5 bases and J by 2 bases, with 21 bases between the two germline ends. The CDR3 is 18 amino acids. Germline V lookup: CDR1 SGHTA, CDR2 FQGNSA. Per the study methods: Estimation of nucleated cell counts relied on the amplification of reference gene primers. Here immunoSEQ multiplex PCR was the method, and the copy in TCRdb shows in-frame clones only, minus some. For V, J and clone size, that table is used; D and trimming come from the DNA. The sample lists about 220,000 clones, 70% to 90% occurring once.

The V and J genes are TRBV7-2 and TRBJ1-4; D not certain. The specimen was PBMCs or T cells enriched from blood (not recorded which). This TCR came from a woman between 40 and 50 years old with acute COVID-19. The CDR3 DNA follows: TGTGCCAGCAGCCGCGCGGAGAGGGCATTCCCTACTAATGAAAAACTGTTTTTT. It yields the protein CASSRAERAFPTNEKLFF.